Listed below are T cell receptor beta chains from one sample, sequenced in a study of CD8 T cells in ankylosing spondylitis. TCRdb recomputed calls from the 5' RACE reads with MiXCR, one row per CDR3 protein. This sample has some 220,000 distinct CDR3 sequences, with around 8% found just once. The source material was blood, either unsorted or a sorted T cell fraction (not recorded which). These receptors were obtained from a female donor with ankylosing spondylitis or in good health (not recorded which). The CDR3 runs from the conserved cysteine through the conserved F or W.

j_call v_call cdr3_aa
TRBJ2-3 TRBV5-1 CASTLVGVTDTQYF
TRBJ2-1 TRBV18 CASSPSWGTSGILKSYNEQFF
TRBJ1-1 TRBV29-1 CSAEDAVNTEAFF
TRBJ2-1 TRBV5-1 CASSELAGVNEQFF
TRBJ2-7 TRBV5-1 CASSLGTDYEQYF
TRBJ2-1 TRBV9 CASSVGTENEQFF
TRBJ2-5 TRBV20-1 CSARDWDQETQYF
TRBJ2-7 TRBV2 CASSFGYTKGYEQYF
TRBJ1-6 TRBV7-9 CASSLDNSPLHF
TRBJ2-7 TRBV27 CATSDRGAYEQYF
TRBJ2-1 TRBV5-4 CASSLVGLTHNEQFF
TRBJ2-3 TRBV20-1 CSARDKALISDTQYF
TRBJ1-1 TRBV4-2 CASSQDRGVTRGAFF
TRBJ2-7 TRBV7-2 CASSRQSTYEQYF
TRBJ1-4 TRBV7-2 CASKQGANEKLFF
TRBJ2-1 TRBV19 CASSMMWLREGRFGNEQFF
TRBJ1-3 TRBV7-2 CASSVYPGQGENTIYF
TRBJ2-5 TRBV5-1 CASSLGGLETQYF
TRBJ2-7 TRBV18 CASSPPQGYEQYF
TRBJ2-1 TRBV6-2/TRBV6-3 CASSYSTGFGEQFF
TRBJ2-5 TRBV15 CATSRDPGEAQYF
TRBJ2-1 TRBV20-1 CSAWGGSSYNEQFF